The source of this T cell receptor (beta chain) is a study of blood T cell repertoires in COVID-19. Across the study: The United States, Italy and Spain were the sources of the acute and convalescent COVID-19 samples. The analysed material was cDNA or gDNA that came from T cells, B-cell-depleted T cells, or PBMCs.

In the original processing: Amplification of reference gene primers was used by the study to estimate nucleated cell counts. The table came from immunoSEQ multiplex PCR; TCRdb's copy has only in-frame clones and leaves some out. V, J and clone size are taken as reported in that table, and D and trimming were inferred from the DNA itself. The sample has 280,000 or so clones, roughly 85% seen once. The sequenced sample was peripheral blood. This clonotype originated in a woman aged 50 to 60 who had recovered from COVID-19.

The CDR3 bases are TGTGCCAGCAGTGATACAAATGAGCAGTTCTTC. It specifies CASSDTNEQFF. This sequence joins TRBV6-2 or TRBV6-3 and TRBJ2-1; D is unclear. Trimming removed 5 bases at V and 7 bases at J, with 6 bases between. Germline CDR1 is MNHEY and CDR2 is SVGEGT. The CDR3 consists of 11 residues.